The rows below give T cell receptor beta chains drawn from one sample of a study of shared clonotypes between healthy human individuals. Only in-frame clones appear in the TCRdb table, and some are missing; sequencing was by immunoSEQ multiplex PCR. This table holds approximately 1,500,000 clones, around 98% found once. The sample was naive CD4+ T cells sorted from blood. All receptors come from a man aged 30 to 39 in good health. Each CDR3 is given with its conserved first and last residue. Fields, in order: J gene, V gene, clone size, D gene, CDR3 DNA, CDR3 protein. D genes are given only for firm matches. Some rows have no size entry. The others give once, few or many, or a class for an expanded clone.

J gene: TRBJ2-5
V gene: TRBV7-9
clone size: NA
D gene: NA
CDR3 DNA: TGTGCCAGCAGCTTAAGGATCGGGTCGCGGGAGACCCAGTACTTC
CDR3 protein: CASSLRIGSRETQYF

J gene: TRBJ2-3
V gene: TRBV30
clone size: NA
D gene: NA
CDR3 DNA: TGTGCCTGGAGTGTACTTGGCGGGTCCCGGGGTACGCAGTATTTT
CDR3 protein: CAWSVLGGSRGTQYF

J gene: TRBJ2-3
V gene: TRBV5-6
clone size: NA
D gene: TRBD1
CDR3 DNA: TGTGCCAGCAGCTTAATTCACGGGACAGGGTACACAGATACGCAGTATTTT
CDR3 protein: CASSLIHGTGYTDTQYF

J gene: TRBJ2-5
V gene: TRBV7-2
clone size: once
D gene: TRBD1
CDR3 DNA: TGTGCCAGCAGCTTAGCGGGACAGGTGTTGGAGACCCAGTACTTC
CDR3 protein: CASSLAGQVLETQYF

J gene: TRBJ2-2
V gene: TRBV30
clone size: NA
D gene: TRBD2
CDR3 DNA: TGTGCCTGGAGTCGACTAGCGGGAAGAGGGACCGGGGAGCTGTTTTTT
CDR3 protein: CAWSRLAGRGTGELFF

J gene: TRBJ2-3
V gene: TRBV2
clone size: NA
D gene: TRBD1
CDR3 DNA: TGTGCCAGCAGTGAAGCCAGGGGGCCCACAGATACGCAGTATTTT
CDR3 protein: CASSEARGPTDTQYF

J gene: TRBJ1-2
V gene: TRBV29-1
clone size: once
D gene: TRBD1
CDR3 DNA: TGCAGCGTTGTTTCAGGGGGATATGGCTACACCTTC
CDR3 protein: CSVVSGGYGYTF

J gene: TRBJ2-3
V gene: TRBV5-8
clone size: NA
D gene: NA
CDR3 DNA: TGTGCCAGCAGCTCCTTAGGGACTAGCACAGATACGCAGTATTTT
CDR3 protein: CASSSLGTSTDTQYF

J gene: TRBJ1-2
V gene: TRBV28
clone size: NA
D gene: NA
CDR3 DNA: TGTGCCAGCAGTCCTAGTCAGACGTACTATGGCTACACCTTC
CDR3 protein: CASSPSQTYYGYTF

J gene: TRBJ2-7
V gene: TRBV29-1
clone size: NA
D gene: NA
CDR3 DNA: TGCAGCGTAGGACAGAGCCCCTACGAGCAGTACTTC
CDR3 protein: CSVGQSPYEQYF

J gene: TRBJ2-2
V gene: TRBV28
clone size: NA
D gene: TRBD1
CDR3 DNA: TGTGCCAGCATGGGACAGGGGGCCGTCGGGGAGCTGTTTTTT
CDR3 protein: CASMGQGAVGELFF

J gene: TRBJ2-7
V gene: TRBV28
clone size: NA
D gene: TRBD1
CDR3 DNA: TGTGCCAGCGGGACAGGGGGCCACGAGCAGTACTTC
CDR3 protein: CASGTGGHEQYF

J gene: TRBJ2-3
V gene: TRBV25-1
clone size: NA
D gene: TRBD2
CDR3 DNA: TGTGCCAGCAGTGATCTAGCGGGAGCAGATACGCAGTATTTT
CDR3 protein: CASSDLAGADTQYF

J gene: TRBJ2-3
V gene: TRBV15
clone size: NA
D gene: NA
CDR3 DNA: TGTGCCACCAGCAGAGTGTCAGGACCAGATACGCAGTATTTT
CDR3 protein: CATSRVSGPDTQYF

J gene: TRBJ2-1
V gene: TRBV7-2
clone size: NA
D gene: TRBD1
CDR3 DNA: TGTGCCAGCAGATTCGGGACAGGGGGCTCCTACAATGAGCAGTTCTTC
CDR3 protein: CASRFGTGGSYNEQFF

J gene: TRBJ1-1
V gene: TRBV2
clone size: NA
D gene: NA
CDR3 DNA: TGTGCCAGCAGTGTGGAGGCCAAAGAAGCTTTCTTT
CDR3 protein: CASSVEAKEAFF

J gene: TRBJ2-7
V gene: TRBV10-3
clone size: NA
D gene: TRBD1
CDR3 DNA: TGTGCCGCCGCCGGGACAGGGGGCCTCGAGCAGTACTTC
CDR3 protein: CAAAGTGGLEQYF